Only one count was recorded for the clone carrying this T cell receptor (beta chain). Generated by immunoSEQ multiplex PCR, the TCRdb table keeps only in-frame clones and is missing some. Found here are 40,000 to 55,000 clones, around 90% of them singletons; the top ten hold approximately 2.9%. This sample is drawn from a study of T cell changes during pregnancy in multiple sclerosis. CDR3 size: 10 residues. Germline V CDR1 and CDR2: ENHRY, SYGVKD. Trimming took off 8 bases at V and 7 bases at J, with 8 bases between the two ends. This sample comprised CD8+ T cells from peripheral blood mononuclear cells, obtained in the second trimester of pregnancy. The receptor's source is a female donor with multiple sclerosis, enrolled in a pregnancy study. The rearrangement uses TRBV10-3 and TRBJ1-2, with D perhaps TRBD1 (5 bases). CDR3 loop: CAIFTGGYTF. The CDR3 DNA sequence: TGTGCCATCTTTACAGGTGGCTACACCTTC.